The present T cell receptor (beta chain) was sequenced within a study of cytomegalovirus exposure and HLA in healthy donors. Study conclusions and caveats: Earlier findings revealed that most TCR beta V segments proved productive either about 90% or about 30% of the time.

The PCR employed 60 Vbeta primers together with 13 Jbeta primers. Sequencing was performed with immunoSEQ multiplex PCR; in TCRdb, only in-frame clones are kept and a portion is missing. Among under 75,000 clones listed, around 70% were seen once. Worth noting for this clone: Its antigen is still unknown. In the same sample, other DNA sequences code for this CDR3.

V was clipped by 4 bases and J by 0 bases, with 14 bases between them. Germline V gene lookup returns CDR1 SGHRS and CDR2 YFSETQ. CDR3 length: 15 residues. This chain uses TRBV5-1 with TRBJ2-7; D not resolved. The TCR originated in a human donor in good health. Sequenced sample: PBMCs. CDR3 nucleotide sequence: TGCGCCAGCAGCCCTTCCGGCGGTACCTCCTACGAGCAGTACTTC. Translating gives CASSPSGGTSYEQYF.